Listed below are T cell receptor beta chains from one sample, sequenced in a study of a mutant IDH1 vaccine in newly diagnosed glioma. Sequencing used immunoSEQ multiplex PCR; TCRdb keeps in-frame clones, though not all of them. The table has approximately 52,000 clones, around 80% seen once. This specimen consisted of PBMCs, obtained from a glioma patient treated with radiotherapy, temozolomide or both. These receptors all come from a woman aged 40-49 years with glioma. CDR3s include the opening cysteine and the closing phenylalanine or tryptophan. A D gene is named only where the DNA matches it firmly. The size of a clone is reported for some rows only, either as once, few or many, or as a class for expanded clones.

clone_size,v_call,d_call,j_call,cdr3_nt,cdr3_aa
once,TRBV29-1,-,TRBJ1-1,TGCAGCGTTGGAAGAGGGGTTAACACTGAAGCTTTCTTT,CSVGRGVNTEAFF
-,TRBV7-8,TRBD1,TRBJ1-1,TGTGCCAGCAGTCCGAGGGCAGGGGGTGACAGGGGGACTGAAGCTTTCTTT,CASSPRAGGDRGTEAFF
-,TRBV10-3,TRBD1,TRBJ2-2,TGTGCCATCAGTGAGTCTAGGGGGCGCGGTACCGGGGAGCTGTTTTTT,CAISESRGRGTGELFF
-,TRBV5-4,TRBD2,TRBJ2-6,TGTGCCAGCAGCAAGGGGACTAGCGGGGGTTCTGGGGCCAACGTCCTGACTTTC,CASSKGTSGGSGANVLTF
-,TRBV4-3,-,TRBJ2-7,TGCGCCAGCTCTCGGGACGTCGACTACGAGCAGTACTTC,CASSRDVDYEQYF
-,TRBV18,-,TRBJ1-5,TGTGCCAGCTCACCACAGGGGATAGGGAATCAGCCCCAGCATTTT,CASSPQGIGNQPQHF
-,TRBV30,-,TRBJ1-1,TGTGCCTGGTCCCTATCTCCGATGAACACTGAAGCTTTCTTT,CAWSLSPMNTEAFF
-,TRBV5-6,-,TRBJ2-7,TGTGCCAGCAGCTTAGGTCCCCAGGACGAGCAGTACTTC,CASSLGPQDEQYF
-,TRBV2,-,TRBJ1-5,TGTGCCAGCAGCGCGGGTAAGTTCCAGCCCCAGCATTTT,CASSAGKFQPQHF
-,TRBV2,-,TRBJ2-7,TGTGCCAGCATGGGGCGGTTCTACGAGCAGTACTTC,CASMGRFYEQYF
-,TRBV7-6,-,TRBJ2-7,TGTGCCAGCAGCTCCGGGCCTCACTACGAGCAGTACTTC,CASSSGPHYEQYF
few,TRBV27,-,TRBJ1-2,TGTGCCAGCAGTTCCCACCGGGACATACAGGCTGGCTACACCTTC,CASSSHRDIQAGYTF
-,TRBV7-6,TRBD2,TRBJ2-7,TGTGCCAGCAGCTTAGGGGGAGGGTTAAACTACGAGCAGTACTTC,CASSLGGGLNYEQYF
-,TRBV4-2,-,TRBJ2-5,TGTGCCAGCAGCCAAGATGAACTAGCAGGAGGTGAGACCCAGTACTTC,CASSQDELAGGETQYF
-,TRBV11-2,-,TRBJ2-2,TGTGCCAGCAGCTTAGCGGGGCCCCACACCGGGGAGCTGTTTTTT,CASSLAGPHTGELFF
-,TRBV7-9,TRBD2,TRBJ2-3,TGTGCCAGCAGCTCAGGACTAGCGGGGGCCCCAGATACGCAGTATTTT,CASSSGLAGAPDTQYF
-,TRBV7-7,-,TRBJ1-1,TGTGCTAGCAGCCCCCTGGACACAAGTTACACTGAAGCTTTCTTT,CASSPLDTSYTEAFF
-,TRBV18,-,TRBJ1-5,TGTGCCAGCTCAGTACAAGGGGGTCAGCCCCAGCATTTT,CASSVQGGQPQHF
-,TRBV7-8,TRBD1,TRBJ2-1,TGTGCCAGCAGCTTAGGGACAGGGTTCTACAATGAGCAGTTCTTC,CASSLGTGFYNEQFF
-,TRBV2,-,TRBJ2-6,TGTGCCAGCAGCTCCTTGCAGGGAGCTCTTGGGGCCAACGTCCTGACTTTC,CASSSLQGALGANVLTF
-,TRBV6-5,-,TRBJ1-3,TGTGCCAGCAAGATGGGGAGCTCTGGAAACACCATATATTTT,CASKMGSSGNTIYF
-,TRBV29-1,TRBD2,TRBJ2-7,TGCAGCGTGCTTAGCGGGGGGAGAGTTTACGAGCAGTACTTC,CSVLSGGRVYEQYF